Sequencing of this T cell receptor (beta chain) was carried out in a study of cytomegalovirus exposure and HLA in healthy donors. This clone was seen a single time. Its specificity is not known. Germline loops: CDR1 KGHSH, CDR2 LQKENI. The CDR3 has 15 residues. V was pared by 3 bases and J by 0 bases, with 9 bases between. Researchers ran the PCR with 60 Vbeta and 13 Jbeta primers. The repertoire was sequenced with immunoSEQ multiplex PCR; TCRdb's copy has only in-frame clones and lacks some. The sample gives under 200,000 clones, approximately 84% of which show up once; around 0.26% is in the top ten. Study-wide results and limits: The authors reported that TCR beta sequences could predict HLA-A and HLA-B alleles. These predictions were accurate for most subjects in the first cohort. Investigators reported 164 TCR beta chains as tied to cytomegalovirus. Analyses of presence and absence presupposed an approximately uniform sequencing depth across donors. TRBV6-2, TRBV6-3 and some other V segments were excluded as indistinguishable.

The V gene is TRBV18, the J gene TRBJ1-5, with D unresolved. The sequence came from a boy aged 5-17 years in good health and CMV-seronegative. The sequenced sample was PBMCs. The CDR3 sequence: CASSPSELSNQPQHF. For the CDR3, the DNA is TGTGCCAGCTCACCTAGCGAACTTAGCAATCAGCCCCAGCATTTT.